A single sample gave rise to the 21 T cell receptor beta chains below, sequenced in a study of T cells in Graves' hyperthyroidism and ophthalmopathy. It was RNA transcripts that yielded the amplified TCR beta CDR3 regions. Researchers ran a first-round RT-PCR on the TCR CDR3 using the HTBI primer set. TCRdb itself ran the multiplex PCR reads through MiXCR, one entry per CDR3 protein. This sample has roughly 570,000 distinct CDR3 sequences, with about half found just once. The sequenced sample consisted of peripheral blood or thyroid tissue (not recorded which). The receptors stem from an adult woman with Graves' disease, either hyperthyroidism or ophthalmopathy (not recorded which).

V usage is TRBV2 and J usage is TRBJ2-7; D is unclear. This CDR3 contains 13 residues. Germline assignment: CDR1 SNHLY and CDR2 FYNNEI. Trimming pared 6 bases from V and 7 bases from J, leaving 16 bases between. CDR3 nucleotide sequence: TGTGCCAGCAGCCGAGTGGCCTCCGGGGAGCAGTACTTC. This codes for CASSRVASGEQYF.

The chain combines TRBV20-1 with TRBJ1-3; 7 nucleotides line up with TRBD1. Germline assignment: CDR1 DFQATT and CDR2 SNEGSKA (reference sequence). V was pared by 7 bases and J by 13 bases, with 7 bases of the junction left unmatched. This CDR3 has 10 amino acids. The CDR3 loop is CSGRGGTIYF. DNA of the CDR3: TGCAGTGGCCGAGGGGGCACTATATATTTT.

The table lists this clonotype with many counts. The rearrangement links TRBV5-8 to TRBJ1-2; 7 bases agree with TRBD1. V shed 3 bases and J 7 bases; nucleotides not matched to a gene: 9. This CDR3 is built from 14 residues. Germline lookup yields CDR1 SGHTS and CDR2 YDEGEE. CDR3 sequence (DNA): TGTGCCAGCAGCTCGACCGACAGGGAGCCTGGCTACACCTTC. As protein: CASSSTDREPGYTF.

The chain carries TRBV4-1 and TRBJ2-2; 11 bases match TRBD2. CDR1 is MGHRA, CDR2 YSYEKL, per germline. The CDR3 extends over 14 amino acids. The V and J ends lost 6 bases and 3 bases, in that order; junction bases with no gene match: 0. The DNA of the CDR3 is TGCGCCAGCAGTAGCGGGGGGGACACCGGGGAGCTGTTTTTT. Encoded protein: CASSSGGDTGELFF.

The chain carries TRBV25-1 and TRBJ2-7; 12 bases fit TRBD2. CDR1 and CDR2 from the germline V gene are MGHDK and SYGVNS. This CDR3 is built from 15 residues. V shed 2 bases and J 3 bases; nucleotides not matched to a gene: 2. CDR3 amino acids: CASSETLAGGYEQYF. CDR3 sequence (DNA): TGTGCCAGCAGTGAAACACTAGCGGGAGGCTACGAGCAGTACTTC.

The chain couples TRBV30 to TRBJ1-2; D is unclear. The V end was cut by 3 bases, the J end by 8 bases, with 10 bases between. There are 11 residues in the CDR3. The V gene's germline CDR1 is GTSNPN and CDR2 SVGIG (reference sequence). The CDR3 loop reads CAWREGHGYTF. CDR3 sequence (DNA): TGTGCCTGGAGAGAAGGGCACGGCTACACCTTC.

The CDR3 DNA follows: TGTGCCAGCAGTGCCTATGCGGGGGGAAACACCATATATTTT. Encoded protein: CASSAYAGGNTIYF. This chain links TRBV2 with TRBJ1-3; D not certain. V was pared by 4 bases and J by 4 bases, with 11 bases between. The CDR3 extends over 14 amino acids. Germline CDR1 is SNHLY and CDR2 is FYNNEI.

In regard to this clonotype: Compared with germline, one end of the junction differs, possibly owing to a read error. CDR3 amino acids: CASRLRDSHF. As DNA, the CDR3 is TGTGCCAGCAGACTCCGGGACAGCCACTTC. The chain employs TRBV7-6 and TRBJ1-2; the match to TRBD1 covers 7 bases. This CDR3 has 10 residues. Germline-derived CDR1 and CDR2 are SGHVS and FNYEAQ.

Worth noting for this clonotype: A much larger clone sits a single nucleotide away, making a read error possible. V gene TRBV3-1 combines with J gene TRBJ2-2; D uncertain. The CDR3 spans 12 residues. In germline, CDR1 is LGHDT, CDR2 YNNKEL (reference sequence). V lost 7 bases to trimming and J lost 4 bases, with 7 bases between them. CDR3 nucleotide sequence: TGTGCCAGCATCTCATTCACCGGGGAGCTGTTTTTT. Its protein is CASISFTGELFF.

This clonotype was seen repeatedly, ten times or more. J is TRBJ2-7 and V is TRBV5-1; no definite D call. This CDR3 is built from 16 residues. Germline CDR1 and CDR2: SGHRS and YFSETQ. V shed 0 bases and J shed 0 bases, with 13 bases lying between them. The CDR3 protein is CASSLDPNPSSYEQYF. The CDR3 DNA reads TGCGCCAGCAGCTTGGATCCCAACCCGAGCTCCTACGAGCAGTACTTC.

Concerning this clonotype: Germline and junction disagree at one end, which may indicate a read error. The chain has TRBV7-9 and TRBJ2-5, with D uncertain. CDR3 length: 13 amino acids. Germline lookup yields CDR1 SEHNR and CDR2 FQNEAQ (reference sequence). CDR3 DNA: TGCGCCAGCAGCCAGTGGCAAGGGGAGACCCAGTACTTC. Residues: CASSQWQGETQYF.

The chain has TRBV12-3 or TRBV12-4 and TRBJ1-2; no firm D call. The CDR3 covers 10 residues. V was trimmed by 2 bases and J by 10 bases, leaving 5 bases between them. CDR3 DNA: TGTGCCAGCAGTTTAAACCACTACACCTTC. Encoded protein: CASSLNHYTF.

This chain joins TRBV10-3 and TRBJ1-4; D remains unclear. The CDR3 extends over 14 amino acids. V lost 4 bases to trimming and J lost 0 bases, with 6 bases between them. Per the germline V gene, CDR1 is ENHRY and CDR2 is SYGVKD. Written as DNA, the CDR3 is TGTGCCATCAGTGGGACTGCAACTAATGAAAAACTGTTTTTT. It codes for CAISGTATNEKLFF.

The table lists this clonotype with many counts. V and J are TRBV2 and TRBJ2-2; 8 nucleotides align to TRBD2. Germline V gene lookup returns CDR1 SNHLY and CDR2 FYNNEI. The CDR3 contains 16 residues. V was clipped by 10 bases and J by 0 bases; unmatched bases: 10. Here the CDR3 reads CATGGERETNTGELFF. In DNA form, the CDR3 reads TGTGCCACCGGGGGGGAGCGGGAGACGAACACCGGGGAGCTGTTTTTT.

The chain joins TRBV10-3 to TRBJ1-2; D is perhaps TRBD1 (6 bases). The germline CDR1 and CDR2 sequences are ENHRY and SYGVKD. The length of the CDR3 is 16 residues. The ends were cut back, 2 bases at V and 3 bases at J, with 16 bases in the middle. The CDR3 region has the DNA TGTGCCATCAGTGAGGAGGGGGGCAGAACAGACTATGGCTACACCTTC. It is translated as CAISEEGGRTDYGYTF.

Comments on this clonotype: This may stem from a read error, because a much larger clone lies one nucleotide away. Because the CDR3 is missing its conserved closing phenylalanine or tryptophan, this is likely a read error. The rearrangement joins TRBV27 to TRBJ1-2; 7 bases are a match to TRBD1. The V and J ends lost 6 bases and 8 bases, in that order; junction bases with no gene match: 15. Per the germline V gene, CDR1 is MNHEY and CDR2 is SMNVEV (reference sequence). The CDR3 length is 15 residues. CDR3 amino acids: CASRDGDRALRGYTL. In nucleotides, the CDR3 is TGTGCCAGCAGGGACGGAGACAGGGCTCTGAGGGGCTACACCCTC.

This chain links TRBV29-1 with TRBJ2-2, with D unclear. The CDR3 runs 15 residues. The germline V gene has CDR1 SQVTM and CDR2 ANQGSEA. Trimming left V 4 bases short and J 0 bases short, with 12 bases between. The chain's CDR3 is CSVGTVDPNTGELFF. CDR3 nucleotide sequence: TGCAGCGTTGGGACCGTGGATCCGAACACCGGGGAGCTGTTTTTT.

The chain has TRBV20-1 and TRBJ2-1; D gene ambiguous. Germline loops: CDR1 DFQATT, CDR2 SNEGSKA (reference sequence). Trimming took 1 base from V and 13 from J, leaving 11 bases between them. There are 11 residues in the CDR3. The CDR3, as DNA: TGCAGTGCTAGAGCAACGTGGGTCCAGTTCTTC. As protein: CSARATWVQFF.

This clonotype has a handful of counts. The chain uses TRBV20-1 and TRBJ2-3, with D hard to call. The CDR3 length is 12 residues. Trimming cost V 3 bases and J 1 base, with 5 bases left between them. The germline gives CDR1 DFQATT, CDR2 SNEGSKA (reference sequence). CDR3 DNA: TGCAGTGCTAGTACGGGCACAGATACGCAGTATTTT. It yields the protein CSASTGTDTQYF.

The chain employs TRBV10-3 and TRBJ2-7, with 7 bases identical to TRBD2. The CDR3 sequence is 14 residues long. Germline V CDR1 and CDR2: ENHRY, SYGVKD. J was trimmed by 5 bases and V by 4 bases; bases with no gene match: 8. CDR3 sequence reads: CAISVRRESHEQYF. CDR3 coding DNA: TGTGCCATCAGTGTTAGGCGGGAGTCTCACGAGCAGTACTTC.

Concerning this clonotype: A read error is likely, as this CDR3 ends without the conserved phenylalanine or tryptophan. The limits of the CDR3 on the DNA are not certain, so only TCRdb's listed CDR3 is given. This chain connects TRBV7-2 to TRBJ1-3. The germline V gene has CDR1 SGHTA and CDR2 FQGNSA. Including both end residues, the CDR3 is 8 amino acids long. The CDR3 region is CASSQPAL.